Sequencing of this T cell receptor beta chain was carried out in a study of blood T cell repertoires in COVID-19 (dated by TCRdb to between 2020 and 2021). Concerning the study at large: Samples from collaborators originated in the United States, Italy and Spain and spanned both the acute and convalescent phases of COVID-19. The prospective study material was composed of cDNA or gDNA derived from T cells, B-cell-depleted T cells, or PBMCs. The dataset comprised deeply sampled blood TCRbeta repertoires from subjects exposed to, actively infected with, or recovered from COVID-19. The repertoires were released in a freely available public database intended as a resource for research on the immune response to SARS-CoV-2. Samples were obtained from the ongoing ImmuneRACE study (first 160 participants) and from approximately 1,200 subjects provided by 6 global collaborators. Sample metadata almost always included a de-identified subject ID, COVID-19 status, age in years and sex. Where HLA class I and class II types were available, the types were taken from metadata supplied by the sample provider, not from assay-based typing. Beyond this particular receptor, the publication reports: How much clinical and demographic metadata was included differed by source and by participant, and the metadata was provided uncurated.

As regards this clone: Its antigen specificity is not known. No much larger clone is present one base from it, and per-base qualities are unavailable.

Germline trimming amounts to 2 bases on V and 5 bases on J, with 7 as the count of junction bases outside the gene matches. From cysteine to phenylalanine, the CDR3 is 17 amino acids long. Just CDR3 DNA is preserved here, 51 bases in frame from base 1. CDR1 MGHRA and CDR2 YSYEKL are derived from the germline V gene. TCRbeta CDR3 regions were amplified from genomic DNA using the immunoSEQ Assay, a bias-controlled multiplex PCR. As for how the authors treated the data: The number of nucleated cells in each sample was estimated by amplification of reference gene primers within the assay. Sequence reads were collapsed and filtered to measure the absolute abundance of every unique TCRbeta CDR3 rearrangement. Productive Simpson clonality was computed per sample as the square root of Simpson's diversity index over productive rearrangements. TCRdb carries this immuneACCESS record with in-frame sequences only. Its versions omit some clonotypes, under half of them owing to an unresolved V gene in the studies checked, with the rest unexplained. The V and J calls and clone size are taken from that table; D and trimming were inferred from the DNA. The sample table contains fewer than 180,000 clones; only one count was recorded for approximately 83% of them. More than 3% of the sample is taken by the ten largest.

Whole blood was collected in K2EDTA tubes by collaborating institutions according to the institutions' own protocols. Collaborator samples were shipped for TCRbeta analysis as frozen whole blood, isolated PBMCs, or DNA extracted from either sample type. Sequenced material: peripheral blood. This chain is built from TRBV4-1 and TRBJ1-6; a stretch of 9 junction bases matches TRBD1. The TCR comes from a man aged 70-80 years with acute or convalescent COVID-19. CDR3 sequence: CASSQPTGGANNSPLHF. The DNA reads as follows: TGCGCCAGCAGCCAACCTACAGGGGGCGCAAATAATTCACCCCTCCACTTT.